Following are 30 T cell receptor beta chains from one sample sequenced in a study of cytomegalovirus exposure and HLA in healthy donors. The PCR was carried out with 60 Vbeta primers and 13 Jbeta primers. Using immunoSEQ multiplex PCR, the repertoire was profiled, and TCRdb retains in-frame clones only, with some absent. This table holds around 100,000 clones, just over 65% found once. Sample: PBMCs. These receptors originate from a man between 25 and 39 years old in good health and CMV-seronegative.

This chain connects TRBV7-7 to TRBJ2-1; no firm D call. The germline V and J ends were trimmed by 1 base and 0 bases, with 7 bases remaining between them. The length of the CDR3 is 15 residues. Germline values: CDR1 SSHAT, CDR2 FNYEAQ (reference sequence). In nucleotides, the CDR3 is TGTGCCAGCAGCTTAGGGCCTAGCTCCTACAATGAGCAGTTCTTC. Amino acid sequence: CASSLGPSSYNEQFF.

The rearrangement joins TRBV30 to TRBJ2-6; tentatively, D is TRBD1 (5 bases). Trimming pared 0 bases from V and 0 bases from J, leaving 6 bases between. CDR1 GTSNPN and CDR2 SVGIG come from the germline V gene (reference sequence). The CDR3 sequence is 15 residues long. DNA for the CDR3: TGTGCCTGGAGTGTTCAGGGCTCTGGGGCCAACGTCCTGACTTTC. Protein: CAWSVQGSGANVLTF.

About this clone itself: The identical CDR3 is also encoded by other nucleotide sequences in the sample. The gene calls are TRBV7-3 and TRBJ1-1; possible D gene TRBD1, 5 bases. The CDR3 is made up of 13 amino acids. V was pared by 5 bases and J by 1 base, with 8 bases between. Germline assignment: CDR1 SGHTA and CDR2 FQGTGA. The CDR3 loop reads CASSRTGNTEAFF. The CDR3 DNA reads TGTGCCAGCAGCCGAACAGGGAACACTGAAGCTTTCTTT.

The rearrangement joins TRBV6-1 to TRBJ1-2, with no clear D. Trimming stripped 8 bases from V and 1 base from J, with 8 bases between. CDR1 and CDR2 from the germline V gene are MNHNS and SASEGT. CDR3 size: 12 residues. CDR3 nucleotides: TGTGCCAGCTTTAACGGTAACTATGGCTACACCTTC. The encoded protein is CASFNGNYGYTF.

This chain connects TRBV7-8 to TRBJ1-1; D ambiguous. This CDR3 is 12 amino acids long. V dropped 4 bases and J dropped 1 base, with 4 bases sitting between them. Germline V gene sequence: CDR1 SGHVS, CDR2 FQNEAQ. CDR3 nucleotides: TGTGCCAGCAGCTGGCCGAACACTGAAGCTTTCTTT. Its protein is CASSWPNTEAFF.

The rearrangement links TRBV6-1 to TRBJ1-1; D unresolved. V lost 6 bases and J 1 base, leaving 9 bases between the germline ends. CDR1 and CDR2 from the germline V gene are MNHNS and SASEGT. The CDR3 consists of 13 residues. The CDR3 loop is CASSHRGNTEAFF. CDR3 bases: TGTGCCAGCAGCCACCGGGGGAACACTGAAGCTTTCTTT.

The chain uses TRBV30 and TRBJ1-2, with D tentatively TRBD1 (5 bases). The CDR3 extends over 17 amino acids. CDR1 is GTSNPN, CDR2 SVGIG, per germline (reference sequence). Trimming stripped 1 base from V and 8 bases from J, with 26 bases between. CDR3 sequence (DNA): TGTGCCTGGAGTGACTCCGGCCAGGGTCGAGGAGTTTACGGCTACACCTTC. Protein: CAWSDSGQGRGVYGYTF.

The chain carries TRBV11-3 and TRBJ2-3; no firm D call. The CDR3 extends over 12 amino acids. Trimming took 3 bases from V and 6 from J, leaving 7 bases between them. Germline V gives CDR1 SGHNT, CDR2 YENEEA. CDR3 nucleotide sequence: TGTGCCAGCAGCTTCAGGTGGGATACGCAGTATTTT. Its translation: CASSFRWDTQYF.

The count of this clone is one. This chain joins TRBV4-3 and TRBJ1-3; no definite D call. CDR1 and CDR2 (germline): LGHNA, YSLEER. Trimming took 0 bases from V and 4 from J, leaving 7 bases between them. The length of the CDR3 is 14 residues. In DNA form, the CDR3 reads TGCGCCAGCAGCCAAGAAACATCCGGAAACACCATATATTTT. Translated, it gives CASSQETSGNTIYF.

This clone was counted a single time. This CDR3 reads CASSLLAVTDTQYF. Written as DNA, the CDR3 is TGTGCCAGCAGTTTACTAGCGGTGACAGATACGCAGTATTTT. The V and J genes are TRBV27 and TRBJ2-3, with TRBD2 matching over 7 bases. CDR3 size: 14 residues. Germline-derived CDR1 and CDR2 are MNHEY and SMNVEV (reference sequence). Losses at the gene ends were 2 bases for V and 3 bases for J; bases not matched to a gene: 2.

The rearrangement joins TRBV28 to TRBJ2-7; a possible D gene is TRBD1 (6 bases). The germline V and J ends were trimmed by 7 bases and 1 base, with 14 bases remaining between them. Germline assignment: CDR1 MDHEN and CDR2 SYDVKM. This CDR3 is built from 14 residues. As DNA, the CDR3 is TGTGCCAGCACCCCAGGCAGGGGTTCCTACGAGCAGTACTTC. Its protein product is CASTPGRGSYEQYF.

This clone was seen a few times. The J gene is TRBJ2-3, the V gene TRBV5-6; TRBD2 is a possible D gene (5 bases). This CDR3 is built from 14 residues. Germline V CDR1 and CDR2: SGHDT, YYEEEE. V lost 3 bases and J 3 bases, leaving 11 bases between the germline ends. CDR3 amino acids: CASSSLRRTDTQYF. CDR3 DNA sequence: TGTGCCAGCAGCTCCCTGAGGAGGACAGATACGCAGTATTTT.

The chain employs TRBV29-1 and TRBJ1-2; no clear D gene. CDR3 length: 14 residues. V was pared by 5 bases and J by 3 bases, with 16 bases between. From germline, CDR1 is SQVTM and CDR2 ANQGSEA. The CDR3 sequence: CSVLTRRQDYGYTF. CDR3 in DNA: TGCAGCGTTTTGACACGGAGGCAAGACTATGGCTACACCTTC.

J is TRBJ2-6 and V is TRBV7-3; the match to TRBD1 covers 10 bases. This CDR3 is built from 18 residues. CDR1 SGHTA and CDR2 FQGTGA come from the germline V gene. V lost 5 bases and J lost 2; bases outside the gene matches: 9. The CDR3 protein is CASSLRPGTGAGANVLTF. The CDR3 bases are TGTGCCAGCAGCCTACGTCCCGGGACAGGGGCTGGGGCCAACGTCCTGACTTTC.

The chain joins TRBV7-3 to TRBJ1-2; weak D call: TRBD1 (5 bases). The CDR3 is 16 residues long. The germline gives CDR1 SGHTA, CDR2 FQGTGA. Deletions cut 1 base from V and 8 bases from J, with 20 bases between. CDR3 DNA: TGTGCCAGCAGCTTAAGTCCCCCAGGCGGGGACGAAGGCTACACCTTC. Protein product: CASSLSPPGGDEGYTF. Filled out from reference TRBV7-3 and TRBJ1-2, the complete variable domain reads GAGVSQTPSNKVTEKGKYVELRCDPISGHTALYWYRQSLGQGPEFLIYFQGTGAADDSGLPNDRFFAVRPEGSVSTLKIQRTERGDSAVYLCASSLSPPGGDEGYTFGSGTRLTVV.

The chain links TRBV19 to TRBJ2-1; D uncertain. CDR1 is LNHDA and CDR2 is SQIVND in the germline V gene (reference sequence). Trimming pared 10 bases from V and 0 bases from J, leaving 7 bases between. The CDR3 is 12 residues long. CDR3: CAITSSYNEQFF. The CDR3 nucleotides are TGTGCCATTACGAGCTCCTACAATGAGCAGTTCTTC. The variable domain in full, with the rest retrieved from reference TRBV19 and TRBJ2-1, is DGGITQSPKYLFRKEGQNVTLSCEQNLNHDAMYWYRQDPGQGLRLIYYSQIVNDFQKGDIAEGYSVSREKKESFPLTVTSAQKNPTAFYLCAITSSYNEQFFGPGTRLTVL.

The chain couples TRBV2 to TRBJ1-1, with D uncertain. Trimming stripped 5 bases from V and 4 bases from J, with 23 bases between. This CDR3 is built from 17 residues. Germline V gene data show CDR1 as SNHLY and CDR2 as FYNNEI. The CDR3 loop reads CASSLAPGLRLSTEAFF. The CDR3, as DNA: TGTGCCAGCAGTCTTGCGCCGGGTCTCCGATTGAGCACTGAAGCTTTCTTT.

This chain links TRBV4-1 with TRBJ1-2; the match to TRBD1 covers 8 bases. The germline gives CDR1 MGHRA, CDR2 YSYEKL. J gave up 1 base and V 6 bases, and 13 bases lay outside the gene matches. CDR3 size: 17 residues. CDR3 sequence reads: CASSPPTGVGVNYGYTF. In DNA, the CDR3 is TGCGCCAGCAGTCCACCGACAGGGGTAGGAGTTAACTATGGCTACACCTTC.

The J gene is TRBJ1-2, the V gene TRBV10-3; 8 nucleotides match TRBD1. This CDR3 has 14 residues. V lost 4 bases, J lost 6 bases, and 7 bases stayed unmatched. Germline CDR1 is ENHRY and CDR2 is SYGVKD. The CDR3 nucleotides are TGTGCCATCAGTGTGATAACAGGGGGGAATGGCTACACCTTC. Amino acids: CAISVITGGNGYTF.

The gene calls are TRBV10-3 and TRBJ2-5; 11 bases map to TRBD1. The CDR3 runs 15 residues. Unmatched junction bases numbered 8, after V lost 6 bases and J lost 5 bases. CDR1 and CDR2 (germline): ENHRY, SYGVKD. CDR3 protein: CAIRRGQGVGETQYF. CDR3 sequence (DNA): TGTGCCATCAGGAGGGGACAGGGGGTAGGGGAGACCCAGTACTTC.

The CDR3 nucleotides read TGTGCCTGGAGTCCCGGGACAGGGAGGAACTATGGCTACACCTTC. Protein: CAWSPGTGRNYGYTF. The chain joins TRBV30 to TRBJ1-2; 9 bases are a match to TRBD1. There are 15 residues in the CDR3. The germline V gene has CDR1 GTSNPN and CDR2 SVGIG (reference sequence). Unmatched junction bases numbered 6, after V lost 2 bases and J lost 2 bases.

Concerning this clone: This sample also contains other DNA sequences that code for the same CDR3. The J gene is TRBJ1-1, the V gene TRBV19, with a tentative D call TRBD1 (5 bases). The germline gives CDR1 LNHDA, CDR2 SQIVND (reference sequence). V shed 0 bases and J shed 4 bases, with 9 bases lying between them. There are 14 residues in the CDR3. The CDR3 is CASSIDGGGTEAFF. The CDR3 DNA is TGTGCCAGTAGTATAGATGGCGGGGGCACTGAAGCTTTCTTT.

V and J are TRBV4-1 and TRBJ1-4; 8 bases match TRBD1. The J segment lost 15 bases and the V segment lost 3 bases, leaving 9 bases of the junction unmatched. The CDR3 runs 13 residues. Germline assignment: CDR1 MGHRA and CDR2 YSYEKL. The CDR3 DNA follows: TGCGCCAGCAGCCAGCAGGGGGCCTTTGATTTGTTTTTT. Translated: CASSQQGAFDLFF.

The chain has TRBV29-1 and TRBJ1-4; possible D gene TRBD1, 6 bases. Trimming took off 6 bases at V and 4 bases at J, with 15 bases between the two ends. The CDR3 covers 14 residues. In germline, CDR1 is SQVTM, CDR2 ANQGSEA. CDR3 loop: CSVGARGGNEKLFF. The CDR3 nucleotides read TGCAGCGTAGGGGCTCGAGGGGGTAATGAAAAACTGTTTTTT.

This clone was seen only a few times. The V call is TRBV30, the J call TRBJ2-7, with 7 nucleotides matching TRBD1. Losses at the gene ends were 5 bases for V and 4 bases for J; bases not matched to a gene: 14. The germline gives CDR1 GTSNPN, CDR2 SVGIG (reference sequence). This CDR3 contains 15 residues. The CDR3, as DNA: TGTGCCTGGGTGCGCCCGGGACAGAAACCATACGAGCAGTACTTC. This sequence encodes CAWVRPGQKPYEQYF.

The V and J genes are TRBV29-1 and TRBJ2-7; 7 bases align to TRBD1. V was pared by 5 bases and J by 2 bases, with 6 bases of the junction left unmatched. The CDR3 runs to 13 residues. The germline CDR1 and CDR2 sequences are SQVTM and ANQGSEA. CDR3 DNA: TGCAGCGTTCGAAACAGGGGTACCTACGAGCAGTACTTC. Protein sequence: CSVRNRGTYEQYF.

The CDR3 protein is CASSSNLLPGNYGYTF. The CDR3 DNA follows: TGTGCCAGCAGCTCCAACCTCCTACCCGGTAACTATGGCTACACCTTC. This chain uses TRBV13 with TRBJ1-2, with D hard to call. The CDR3 spans 16 residues. Per germline, CDR1 PRHDT and CDR2 FYEKMQ (reference sequence). The V end lost 4 bases, the J end lost 1 base, and 16 bases lay between the germline ends.

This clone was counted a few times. CDR3 loop: CSVETGSTYEQYF. DNA for the CDR3: TGCAGCGTCGAGACAGGGTCAACCTACGAGCAGTACTTC. The chain carries TRBV29-1 and TRBJ2-7; 7 bases match TRBD1. Germline lookup yields CDR1 SQVTM and CDR2 ANQGSEA. The junction had 7 bases not matched to a gene; V was cut back by 6 bases and J by 2 bases. The CDR3 covers 13 residues.

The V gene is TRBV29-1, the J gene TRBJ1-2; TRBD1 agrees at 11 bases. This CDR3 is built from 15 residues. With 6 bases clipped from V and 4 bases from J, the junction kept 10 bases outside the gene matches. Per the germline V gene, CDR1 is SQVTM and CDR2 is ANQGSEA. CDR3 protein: CSVGTGTGGIYGYTF. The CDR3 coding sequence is TGCAGCGTGGGTACCGGGACAGGGGGGATCTATGGCTACACCTTC.

Here the CDR3 reads CASSGDRLLNEKLFF. The CDR3 DNA reads TGTGCCAGCAGTGGAGACAGGCTTTTAAATGAAAAACTGTTTTTT. The chain is built from TRBV6-1 and TRBJ1-4; D is possibly TRBD1 (6 bases). Trimming pared 4 bases from V and 5 bases from J, leaving 14 bases between. The CDR3 totals 15 residues. The germline CDR1 and CDR2 sequences are MNHNS and SASEGT.